This T cell receptor beta chain emerged from a study of blood T cell repertoires in COVID-19. About the research overall: From T cells, B-cell-depleted T cells, or PBMCs came the material, which was cDNA or gDNA.

The method was immunoSEQ multiplex PCR; TCRdb's version includes in-frame clones alone and lacks a portion of them. The top ten clones hold 3.3% of a sample with 150,000 to 200,000 clones, 80% to 90% of them seen once. The germline V gene encodes CDR1 MNHNY and CDR2 SVGAGI (reference sequence). With V trimmed by 5 bases and J by 4 bases, 7 bases remained unmatched. This CDR3 region has 14 residues. This clone was seen once. This chain connects TRBV6-6 to TRBJ1-2; 7 bases are shared with TRBD1. The sequence was collected from a man in his sixties with acute or convalescent COVID-19. Specimen: peripheral blood. CDR3 sequence (DNA): TGTGCCAGCAGTCAAAGACAGGGAAGCTATGGCTACACCTTC. This translates into CASSQRQGSYGYTF.